This T cell receptor beta chain was observed in a study of cytomegalovirus exposure and HLA in healthy donors. Comment on this clone: What it binds is unknown.

The CDR3 spans 14 residues. Trimming took off 3 bases at V and 1 base at J, with 9 bases between the two ends. From germline, CDR1 is ENHRY and CDR2 SYGVKD. General study points: Indistinguishable V segments such as TRBV6-2 and TRBV6-3 were excluded.

PCR involved 60 Vbeta and 13 Jbeta primers. Clones were read by immunoSEQ multiplex PCR, and TCRdb kept only the in-frame ones, dropping some. This sample carries 90,000 to 120,000 clones, approximately 73% of them seen once, and the ten largest clones take 7.5% to 9%. Material: PBMCs. The chain has TRBV10-3 and TRBJ1-1; possibly TRBD1 for D (6 bases). The clonotype originates from a man aged 25 to 40 in good health and CMV-seronegative. This CDR3 reads CAISELQGNTEAFF. The CDR3 coding sequence is TGTGCCATCAGTGAATTACAGGGGAACACTGAAGCTTTCTTT.